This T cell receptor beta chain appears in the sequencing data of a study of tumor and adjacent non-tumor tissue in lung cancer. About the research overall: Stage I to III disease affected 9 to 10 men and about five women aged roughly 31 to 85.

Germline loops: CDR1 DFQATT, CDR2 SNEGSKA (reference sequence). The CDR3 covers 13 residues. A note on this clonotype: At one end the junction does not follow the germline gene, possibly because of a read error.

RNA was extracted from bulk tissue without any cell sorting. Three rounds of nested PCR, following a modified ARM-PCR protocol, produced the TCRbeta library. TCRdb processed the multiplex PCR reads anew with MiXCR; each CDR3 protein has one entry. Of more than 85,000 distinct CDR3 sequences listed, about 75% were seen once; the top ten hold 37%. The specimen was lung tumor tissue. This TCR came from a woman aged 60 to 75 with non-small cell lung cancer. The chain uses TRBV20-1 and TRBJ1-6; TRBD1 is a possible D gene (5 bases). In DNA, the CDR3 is TGCAGTGCTAGTCGGGGGTGGAATTCGCCCCTCCACTTT. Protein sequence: CSASRGWNSPLHF.